One and the same sample provided the 4 T cell receptor beta chains below, sequenced in a study of somatic mutations in cytotoxic T cells in rheumatoid arthritis. Produced via immunoSEQ multiplex PCR; TCRdb's table is partial and in-frame only. The data contain some 20,000 clones, 70% to 90% of them singletons. Sequencing input: CD8+ T cells sorted from blood. The receptors shown here come from a woman aged 50 to 65 in good health.

The genes are TRBV6-1 and TRBJ2-7; 7 positions match TRBD2. This CDR3 has 16 amino acids. Germline values: CDR1 MNHNS, CDR2 SASEGT. With 2 bases clipped from V and 7 bases from J, the junction kept 14 bases outside the gene matches. CDR3 protein: CASSERAAGKNWEQYV. The CDR3 DNA reads TGTGCCAGCAGTGAAAGGGCAGCGGGGAAGAACTGGGAGCAGTACGTC.

This chain uses TRBV27 with TRBJ1-1; TRBD1 matches 10 bases. This CDR3 comprises 15 residues. Trimming cost V 4 bases and J 11 bases; bases outside gene matches: 13. Germline-derived CDR1 and CDR2 are MNHEY and SMNVEV (reference sequence). CDR3 sequence: CASSSSPGQGDGAFF. For the CDR3, the DNA is TGTGCCAGCAGTTCCTCTCCTGGACAGGGGGATGGGGCTTTCTTT.

In nucleotides, the CDR3 is TGTGCCAGCAGCGGGTGGGAGGGCTACGAGCAGTACGTC. This codes for CASSGWEGYEQYV. V is TRBV5-6 and J is TRBJ2-7; 7 bases map to TRBD2. Germline CDR1 reads SGHDT; CDR2 reads YYEEEE. V lost 4 bases to trimming and J lost 3 bases; unmatched junction nucleotides: 4. The CDR3 is made up of 13 amino acids.

V and J are TRBV6-6 and TRBJ1-1; D is uncertain. Trimming left V 6 bases short and J 0 bases short, with 14 bases between. The CDR3 length is 15 residues. Germline lookup yields CDR1 MNHNY and CDR2 SVGAGI (reference sequence). The CDR3 DNA reads TGTGCCAGCAGGGAGCGCCCAATCATGAACACTGAAGCTTTCTTT. As protein: CASRERPIMNTEAFF.